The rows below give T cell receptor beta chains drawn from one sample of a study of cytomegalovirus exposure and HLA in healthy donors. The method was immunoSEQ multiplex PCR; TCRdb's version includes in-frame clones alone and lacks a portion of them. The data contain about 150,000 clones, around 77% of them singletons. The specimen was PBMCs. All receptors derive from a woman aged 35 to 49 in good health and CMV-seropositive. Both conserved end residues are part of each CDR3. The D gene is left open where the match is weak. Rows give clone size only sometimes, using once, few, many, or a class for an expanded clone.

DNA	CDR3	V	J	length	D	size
TGTGCCATCAAGGCGGCCGATTCCTACGAGCAGTACTTC	CAIKAADSYEQYF	TRBV10-3	TRBJ2-7	13	-	few
TGTGCCAGCAGTGTTCTTAGCGGGGTCGGCACCGGGGAGCTGTTTTTT	CASSVLSGVGTGELFF	TRBV6-1	TRBJ2-2	16	TRBD2	once
TGTGCCAGTAGTCTCGGACAGGGTTTCTACACTGAAGCTTTCTTT	CASSLGQGFYTEAFF	TRBV19	TRBJ1-1	15	TRBD1	-
TGTGCCAGCAGCCGGGTACACTCTGGAAACACCATATATTTT	CASSRVHSGNTIYF	TRBV6-5	TRBJ1-3	14	-	-
TGTGCCAGCAGCTTAGGCGCAGGGATCAATCAGCCCCAGCATTTT	CASSLGAGINQPQHF	TRBV7-2	TRBJ1-5	15	-	-
TGTGCCACTTCAAGGGGGCCTAATAATTCACCCCTCCACTTT	CATSRGPNNSPLHF	TRBV10-3	TRBJ1-6	14	TRBD1	-
TGTGCCATCTCTCGCAAAACAGGGGGGCAGGACACCGGGGAGCTGTTTTTT	CAISRKTGGQDTGELFF	TRBV10-3	TRBJ2-2	17	TRBD1	-
TGTGCCAGCAGCTTAGTCCCACTGCACAATGAGCAGTTCTTC	CASSLVPLHNEQFF	TRBV7-3	TRBJ2-1	14	-	-
TGTGCCAGCAGTTCCGTCTCGAGGGGGCAGGATGGCTACACCTTC	CASSSVSRGQDGYTF	TRBV6-5	TRBJ1-2	15	TRBD1	-
TGTGCCAGCAGGGAAGAGAGGGCGACCAAAAACATTCAGTACTTC	CASREERATKNIQYF	TRBV2	TRBJ2-4	15	-	-
TGTGCCAGCAGCTTAGGCGTACAGGGGAGCACTGAAGCTTTCTTT	CASSLGVQGSTEAFF	TRBV11-2	TRBJ1-1	15	TRBD1	-
TGCGCCAGCAGCTTTCGCCGGACTAGCGGGGATACAGATACGCAGTATTTT	CASSFRRTSGDTDTQYF	TRBV5-1	TRBJ2-3	17	TRBD2	-
TGCAGCGTAGCCCCACGGGGGGACCTCTCTGGAAACACCATATATTTT	CSVAPRGDLSGNTIYF	TRBV29-1	TRBJ1-3	16	-	-
TGTGCCAGCAGCTCACAGCTCCTTCAAGAGCAGTACTTC	CASSSQLLQEQYF	TRBV9	TRBJ2-7	13	-	-
TGTGCCAGCAGCTATACTAGCGGGGGATCGGCAGATACGCAGTATTTT	CASSYTSGGSADTQYF	TRBV5-6	TRBJ2-3	16	TRBD2	-
TGTGCCAGCAGCTTGGATGGGGGGGCCAGAAAGACCCAGTACTTC	CASSLDGGARKTQYF	TRBV5-6	TRBJ2-5	15	-	-
TGTGCCAGCAGTTTACCGGGAAATGAGCAGTTCTTC	CASSLPGNEQFF	TRBV28	TRBJ2-1	12	-	-
TGTGCTAGTGGTAGCAGGGCCCCGGGTGAGCAGTTCTTC	CASGSRAPGEQFF	TRBV12-5	TRBJ2-1	13	-	-
TGTGCCAGCAGCCAAGGGGCCCCGACTAGTTATCACGGTGAGCAGTTCTTC	CASSQGAPTSYHGEQFF	TRBV4-2	TRBJ2-1	17	-	few
TGTGCCAGCGCACGGACTGCCCTGAACACCGGGGAGCTGTTTTTT	CASARTALNTGELFF	TRBV7-9	TRBJ2-2	15	-	-
TGTGCCAGCAGCCCGGGACAGAGCTCTGGAAACACCATATATTTT	CASSPGQSSGNTIYF	TRBV11-2	TRBJ1-3	15	TRBD1	few
TGCGCCAGCAGCTTGTCCTACGTGACTTCTGGAAACACCATATATTTT	CASSLSYVTSGNTIYF	TRBV5-1	TRBJ1-3	16	-	-
TGCGCCAGCAGCCGTCCAGGTGGATCCGGGATACCCGAGGGGACCCAGTACTTC	CASSRPGGSGIPEGTQYF	TRBV4-1	TRBJ2-5	18	-	-
TGTGCCAGCAGCTCGAGACAGGTGAACACTGAAGCTTTCTTT	CASSSRQVNTEAFF	TRBV5-5	TRBJ1-1	14	-	-
TGTGCCAGCAGCCCCTGGACAGGGGGCATTAACTATGGCTACACCTTC	CASSPWTGGINYGYTF	TRBV14	TRBJ1-2	16	TRBD1	-
TGTGCCAGCAGCTTAGCCACGGGGAGCACAGATACGCAGTATTTT	CASSLATGSTDTQYF	TRBV7-6	TRBJ2-3	15	-	-
TGTGCCAGCAGTGGAATATCCCAAGCGGGACAGCCCCAGCATTTT	CASSGISQAGQPQHF	TRBV2	TRBJ1-5	15	-	-
TGTGCCAGCAGTTACAACCAGTGGGGGGGTGGTGAAAAACTGTTTTTT	CASSYNQWGGGEKLFF	TRBV6-5	TRBJ1-4	16	-	-
TGCGCCAGCAGGGCTACGGCAGGGGGCCCGACAGATACGCAGTATTTT	CASRATAGGPTDTQYF	TRBV5-1	TRBJ2-3	16	TRBD1	-
TGCGCCAGCAAGCTAGCGGGGGGCCCTAGCACAGATACGCAGTATTTT	CASKLAGGPSTDTQYF	TRBV5-1	TRBJ2-3	16	TRBD2	-
TGTGCCAGCAGCGTAGATCTTGACAACACAGATACGCAGTATTTT	CASSVDLDNTDTQYF	TRBV9	TRBJ2-3	15	-	-
TGTGCCAGCAGCCCCCCTAGCGGGGGCCTGAACACAGATACGCAGTATTTT	CASSPPSGGLNTDTQYF	TRBV9	TRBJ2-3	17	TRBD2	-
TGTGCCAGTAGAGACCGACAGGGCTCTCAAGAGACCCAGTACTTC	CASRDRQGSQETQYF	TRBV19	TRBJ2-5	15	TRBD1	-
TGCGCCAGCAGCCCCGGGACAGGGGTCTACGAGCAGTACTTC	CASSPGTGVYEQYF	TRBV5-1	TRBJ2-7	14	TRBD1	-
TGTGCCAGCTCAAAGGGACAGAACTACGAGCAGTACTTC	CASSKGQNYEQYF	TRBV18	TRBJ2-7	13	TRBD1	-
TGTGCCAGCAGCCAAGAGTTACAGGGGGCATGGGAGACCCAGTACTTC	CASSQELQGAWETQYF	TRBV4-2	TRBJ2-5	16	TRBD1	-
TGTGCCAGCAGCCTGGCGGCCCACTCCTACGAGCAGTACTTC	CASSLAAHSYEQYF	TRBV11-2	TRBJ2-7	14	-	-
TGTGCCAGCAGCACGGGTCTCCTAACTACGCAGTATTTT	CASSTGLLTTQYF	TRBV7-9	TRBJ2-3	13	-	-
TGTGCCAGTTCCCCGTTACAGGGCGGAGAGACCCAGTACTTC	CASSPLQGGETQYF	TRBV19	TRBJ2-5	14	-	-
TGCAGCGACGAAACTAGCGGGGGGGCCTATGAGCAGTTCTTC	CSDETSGGAYEQFF	TRBV29-1	TRBJ2-1	14	TRBD2	-
TGTGCCAGCAGCATTAGCGGGGGGCTTGTTGCAGATACGCAGTATTTT	CASSISGGLVADTQYF	TRBV7-9	TRBJ2-3	16	TRBD2	once
TGTGCCAGCAGTGAAGATGGGAGATATGGCTACACCTTC	CASSEDGRYGYTF	TRBV6-1	TRBJ1-2	13	-	-
TGTGCCAGCAGACCCCGTCCGGGGGGCACCTACGAGCAGTACTTC	CASRPRPGGTYEQYF	TRBV2	TRBJ2-7	15	-	-
TGTGCCAGCAGCCTTGAAACCTCACAGGGGTTCGACTATGGCTACACCTTC	CASSLETSQGFDYGYTF	TRBV5-6	TRBJ1-2	17	TRBD1	-
TGTGCCAGCAGCTTGTTAACGGCTGAAGCTTTCTTT	CASSLLTAEAFF	TRBV5-6	TRBJ1-1	12	-	-
TGTGCCACCCGATCGGAGGGCTCCTATAATTCACCCCTCCACTTT	CATRSEGSYNSPLHF	TRBV19	TRBJ1-6	15	-	-
TGTGCCAGCAGCGTGGGGGCATCCTACGAGCAGTACTTC	CASSVGASYEQYF	TRBV9	TRBJ2-7	13	-	-
TGTGCCAGCAGTTATAAAGCTAATATGACAGCCCGAGATACCTACGAGCAGTACTTC	CASSYKANMTARDTYEQYF	TRBV6-7	TRBJ2-7	19	-	-
TGTGCCAGCAGCTTAGCCGGGGGTTCTAGGTATGGCTACACCTTC	CASSLAGGSRYGYTF	TRBV7-2	TRBJ1-2	15	-	-
TGCGCCAGCAGCTTCTCTAGCGGGGGAAGGACCGGGGAGCTGTTTTTT	CASSFSSGGRTGELFF	TRBV5-1	TRBJ2-2	16	TRBD2	-
TGTGCCTGGAACTGGGCCGCGAACACCGGGGAGCTGTTTTTT	CAWNWAANTGELFF	TRBV30	TRBJ2-2	14	-	-
TGTGCCATCAGCCGGGGGAGGTTACTTGGCTATGGCTACACCTTC	CAISRGRLLGYGYTF	TRBV10-3	TRBJ1-2	15	-	-